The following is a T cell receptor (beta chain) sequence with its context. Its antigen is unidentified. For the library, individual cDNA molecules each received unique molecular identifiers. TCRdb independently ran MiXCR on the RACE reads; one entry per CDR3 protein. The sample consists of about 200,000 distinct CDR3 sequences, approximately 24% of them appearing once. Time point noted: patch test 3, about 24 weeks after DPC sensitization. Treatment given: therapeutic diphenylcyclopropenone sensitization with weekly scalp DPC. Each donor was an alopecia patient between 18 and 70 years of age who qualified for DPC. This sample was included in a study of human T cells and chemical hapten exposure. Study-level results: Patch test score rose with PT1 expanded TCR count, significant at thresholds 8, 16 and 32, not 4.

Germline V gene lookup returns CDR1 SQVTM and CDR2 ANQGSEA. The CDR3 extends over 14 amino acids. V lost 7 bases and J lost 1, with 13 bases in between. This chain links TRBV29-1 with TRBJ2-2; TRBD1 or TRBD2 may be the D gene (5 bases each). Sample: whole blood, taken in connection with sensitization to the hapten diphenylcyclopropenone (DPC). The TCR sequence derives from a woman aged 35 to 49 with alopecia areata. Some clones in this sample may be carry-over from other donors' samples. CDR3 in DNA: TGCAGCGGGCTGGGACCGTTGAACACCGGGGAGCTGTTTTTT. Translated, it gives CSGLGPLNTGELFF.